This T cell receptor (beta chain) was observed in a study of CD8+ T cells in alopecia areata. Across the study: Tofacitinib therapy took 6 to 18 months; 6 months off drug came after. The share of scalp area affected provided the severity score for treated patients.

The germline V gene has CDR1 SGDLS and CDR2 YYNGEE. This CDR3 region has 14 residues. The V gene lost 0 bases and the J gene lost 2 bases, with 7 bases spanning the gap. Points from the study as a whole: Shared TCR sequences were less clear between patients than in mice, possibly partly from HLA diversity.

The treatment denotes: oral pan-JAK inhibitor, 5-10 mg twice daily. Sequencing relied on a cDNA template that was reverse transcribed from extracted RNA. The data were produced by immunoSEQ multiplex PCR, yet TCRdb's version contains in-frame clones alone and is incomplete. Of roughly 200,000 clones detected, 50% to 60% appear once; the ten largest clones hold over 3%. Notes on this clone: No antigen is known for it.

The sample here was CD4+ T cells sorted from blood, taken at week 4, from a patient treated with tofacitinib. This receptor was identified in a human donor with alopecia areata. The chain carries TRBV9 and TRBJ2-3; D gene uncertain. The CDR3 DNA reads TGTGCCAGCAGCGTAGGAGTAAACACAGATACGCAGTATTTT. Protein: CASSVGVNTDTQYF.